The count of the clone carrying this TCR beta chain is one. This sample is part of a study of blood T cell repertoires in COVID-19. Study processing details: Counts of nucleated cells, estimated from reference gene primer amplification, were obtained. Produced via immunoSEQ multiplex PCR; TCRdb's table is partial and in-frame only. Clone size and the V and J calls come from that table; the DNA yielded D and trimming. The table has a few hundred thousand clones, around 87% seen once. This CDR3 has 16 residues. The V gene lost 0 bases and the J gene lost 1 base, with 10 bases spanning the gap. Per germline, CDR1 SEHNR and CDR2 FQNEAQ (reference sequence).

The sequence was collected from a woman in her forties or fifties who had recovered from COVID-19. The rearrangement uses TRBV7-9 and TRBJ1-3, with TRBD1 as a possible D gene (5 bases). Sequencing was done on a sample of peripheral blood. The CDR3 spells CASSLAGGISGNTIYF. The CDR3 DNA follows: TGTGCCAGCAGCTTAGCGGGGGGTATATCTGGAAACACCATATATTTT. The entire variable domain, with the rest obtained from reference TRBV7-9 and TRBJ1-3, is as follows: DTGVSQNPRHKITKRGQNVTFRCDPISEHNRLYWYRQTLGQGPEFLTYFQNEAQLEKSRLLSDRFSAERPKGSFSTLEIQRTEQGDSAMYLCASSLAGGISGNTIYFGEGSWLTVV.